This TCR beta chain was obtained from a study of blood T cell repertoires in COVID-19. Germline CDR1 is SGHVS and CDR2 is FNYEAQ. With V trimmed by 5 bases and J by 7 bases, 4 bases remained unmatched. This CDR3 is 13 amino acids long. Clones were sequenced by immunoSEQ multiplex PCR, and TCRdb holds only the in-frame ones, with some missing. This table holds around 230,000 clones, more than 80% found once. The sequencing sample was made of peripheral blood. The chain employs TRBV7-6 and TRBJ1-4; 7 bases fit TRBD1. The sequence came from a man between 25 and 39 years old who had recovered from COVID-19. CDR3 nucleotides: TGTGCCAGCAGCCCGTGGACAGGTGAAAAACTGTTTTTT. Its protein product is CASSPWTGEKLFF.